This T cell receptor beta chain was captured in a study of T cell changes during pregnancy in multiple sclerosis. Measured with immunoSEQ multiplex PCR; TCRdb has only the in-frame clones, and not every one. Of 40,000 or so clones detected, about nine tenths appear once; the ten largest clones hold approximately 11%. Germline CDR1 is SGHVS and CDR2 is FQNEAQ. CDR3 size: 12 residues. The V end was cut by 5 bases, the J end by 3 bases, with 8 bases between. The sequence was obtained from a female donor with multiple sclerosis, enrolled in a pregnancy study. V usage is TRBV7-8 and J usage is TRBJ2-7; a possible D gene is TRBD2 (5 bases). The specimen comprised CD8+ T cells from peripheral blood mononuclear cells, sampled in the first trimester of pregnancy. The CDR3 nucleotides are TGTGCCAGCAGCGAGGAGGTCTACGAGCAGTACTTC. It codes for CASSEEVYEQYF.